A single sample gave rise to the 4 T cell receptor beta chains below, sequenced in a study of cytomegalovirus exposure and HLA in healthy donors. TCRdb keeps only in-frame clones here, not all; method: immunoSEQ multiplex PCR. The sample contains about 360,000 clones, 86% of which appear only once. Sequenced input: PBMCs. The receptors stem from a woman under 30 in good health and CMV-seronegative.

The count of this clone is one. The chain recombines TRBV5-1 with TRBJ2-6; D call uncertain. This CDR3 contains 16 residues. Germline V gene sequence: CDR1 SGHRS, CDR2 YFSETQ. Trimming left V 0 bases short and J 1 base short, with 8 bases between. The CDR3, as DNA: TGCGCCAGCAGCTTGGCCGTGCGATCTGGGGCCAACGTCCTGACTTTC. It encodes CASSLAVRSGANVLTF.

The CDR3 here is CASSQSRTGNTEAFF. CDR3 nucleotide sequence: TGCGCCAGCAGCCAAAGCAGGACAGGTAACACTGAAGCTTTCTTT. This chain uses TRBV4-1 with TRBJ1-1; TRBD1 matches 7 bases. V gave up 2 bases and J gave up 2 bases; unmatched junction bases: 5. Germline assignment: CDR1 MGHRA and CDR2 YSYEKL. The CDR3 has 15 amino acids.

This rearrangement joins TRBV13 to TRBJ2-7; 9 bases fit TRBD2. CDR1 PRHDT and CDR2 FYEKMQ come from the germline V gene (reference sequence). Trimming at V came to 5 bases and at J to 0 bases, leaving 5 bases not matched to a gene. The CDR3 covers 15 residues. The CDR3: CASSPAGGGSYEQYF. The CDR3 DNA sequence: TGTGCCAGCAGCCCCGCGGGGGGGGGCTCCTACGAGCAGTACTTC.

The rearrangement links TRBV30 to TRBJ1-3; possibly TRBD1 for D (5 bases). This CDR3 has 14 amino acids. Trimming pared 0 bases from V and 5 bases from J, leaving 11 bases between. The germline V gene encodes CDR1 GTSNPN and CDR2 SVGIG (reference sequence). The CDR3 is CAWSVETVRNTIYF. CDR3 nucleotide sequence: TGTGCCTGGAGTGTGGAGACAGTAAGAAACACCATATATTTT.